Below are 20 T cell receptor beta chains sequenced from a single sample in a study of technical replicates of blood from several donors. Generated by immunoSEQ multiplex PCR, the TCRdb table keeps only in-frame clones and is missing some. The sample has some 79,000 clones, more than 85% seen once. The material sequenced was T cells isolated from PBMCs. Receptors were obtained from a human donor in good health. Some clones in this sample may be carry-over from other donors' samples.

The genes are TRBV7-9 and TRBJ2-5; a possible D gene is TRBD2 (5 bases). Trimming cost V 5 bases and J 4 bases, with 17 bases left between them. Germline CDR1 is SEHNR and CDR2 is FQNEAQ (reference sequence). The length of the CDR3 is 15 residues. The CDR3 region has the DNA TGTGCCAGCAGCCTACTTGGACTTCTCGGAGAGACCCAGTACTTC. The encoded protein is CASSLLGLLGETQYF.

V gene TRBV7-9 combines with J gene TRBJ2-3; 8 positions agree with TRBD2. V shed 4 bases, J shed 4 bases, and the junction held 7 bases outside the gene matches. Germline-derived CDR1 and CDR2 are SEHNR and FQNEAQ (reference sequence). CDR3 length: 15 amino acids. CDR3 DNA: TGTGCCAGCAGCTCGGGACTAGTAGTCTCAGATACGCAGTATTTT. This codes for CASSSGLVVSDTQYF. Full variable domain (rest looked up from reference TRBV7-9 and TRBJ2-3): DTGVSQNPRHKITKRGQNVTFRCDPISEHNRLYWYRQTLGQGPEFLTYFQNEAQLEKSRLLSDRFSAERPKGSFSTLEIQRTEQGDSAMYLCASSSGLVVSDTQYFGPGTRLTVL.

This chain connects TRBV25-1 to TRBJ2-7; TRBD2 agrees at 8 bases. The ends lost 2 bases at V and 4 bases at J; junction bases unmatched: 13. The CDR3 consists of 17 residues. CDR1 is MGHDK, CDR2 SYGVNS, per germline. The CDR3 reads CASSEMRLAGGPYEQYF. CDR3 sequence (DNA): TGTGCCAGCAGTGAAATGAGATTGGCGGGAGGACCATACGAGCAGTACTTC.

This chain links TRBV5-1 with TRBJ1-1, with D perhaps matching TRBD1 (5 bases). Germline loops: CDR1 SGHRS, CDR2 YFSETQ. The germline V and J ends were trimmed by 3 bases and 6 bases, with 24 bases remaining between them. This CDR3 is 17 amino acids long. CDR3 sequence reads: CASSSAPSGSRAAEAFF. DNA of the CDR3: TGCGCCAGCAGCTCCGCTCCCTCGGGCTCCAGGGCCGCTGAAGCTTTCTTT.

J is TRBJ1-1 and V is TRBV30; 7 bases line up with TRBD1. The trim removed 7 bases at V and 1 base at J, leaving 6 bases unmatched. The CDR3 totals 13 residues. Germline loops: CDR1 GTSNPN, CDR2 SVGIG (reference sequence). Here the CDR3 reads CASMDRWNTEAFF. CDR3 bases: TGTGCCTCTATGGACAGGTGGAACACTGAAGCTTTCTTT. Full variable domain (rest looked up from reference TRBV30 and TRBJ1-1): SQTIHQWPATLVQPVGSPLSLECTVEGTSNPNLYWYRQAAGRGLQLLFYSVGIGQISSEVPQNLSASRPQDRQFILSSKKLLLSDSGFYLCASMDRWNTEAFFGQGTRLTVV.

This clone was picked up one time. The chain's CDR3 is CASSLETGGTEAFF. The CDR3, as DNA: TGTGCCAGCAGCCTGGAGACAGGGGGCACTGAAGCTTTCTTT. The rearrangement joins TRBV7-8 to TRBJ1-1; 9 bases fit TRBD1. The germline gives CDR1 SGHVS, CDR2 FQNEAQ. With 5 bases clipped from V and 4 bases from J, the junction kept 5 bases outside the gene matches. The CDR3 runs to 14 residues.

The rearrangement uses TRBV9 and TRBJ2-5, with D unresolved. This CDR3 region has 15 residues. V lost 0 bases and J lost 5, with 14 bases in between. CDR1 and CDR2 from the germline V gene are SGDLS and YYNGEE. CDR3 loop: CASSVDILPGETQYF. The CDR3 DNA reads TGTGCCAGCAGCGTAGATATTTTGCCCGGGGAGACCCAGTACTTC.

J is TRBJ1-1 and V is TRBV2; the D gene is possibly TRBD1 (5 bases). The germline V gene encodes CDR1 SNHLY and CDR2 FYNNEI. The CDR3 contains 16 residues. V lost 7 bases and J lost 4, with 22 bases in between. The CDR3 region is CASIGSIIQVRTEAFF. As DNA, the CDR3 is TGTGCCAGCATTGGCTCGATAATACAGGTACGCACTGAAGCTTTCTTT.

This chain joins TRBV19 and TRBJ1-2; possibly TRBD1 for D (6 bases). The CDR3 extends over 14 amino acids. Trimming took 1 base from V and 10 from J, leaving 16 bases between them. Germline V CDR1 and CDR2: LNHDA, SQIVND (reference sequence). CDR3 nucleotide sequence: TGTGCCAGTAGTATAGGACCCAAGGGGGAACCCTACACCTTC. It translates to CASSIGPKGEPYTF.

The chain links TRBV7-9 to TRBJ2-7; TRBD1 matches at 8 bases. V was clipped by 6 bases and J by 3 bases; unmatched bases: 7. Germline V gene lookup returns CDR1 SEHNR and CDR2 FQNEAQ (reference sequence). This CDR3 has 14 amino acids. The CDR3 bases are TGTGCCAGCAGTCCAGGGACAGGACTCTACGAGCAGTACTTC. Protein sequence: CASSPGTGLYEQYF.

The chain carries TRBV21-1 and TRBJ2-1; the table's D call of TRBD2 was not tested on the DNA. TRBV21-1 is a pseudogene locus. The CDR3 extends over 11 amino acids. CDR3 amino acids: CASSILGEQFF. DNA for the CDR3: TGTGCCAGCAGCATTCTAGGAGAGCAGTTCTTC.

The chain employs TRBV21-1 and TRBJ1-4; TRBD1 was called by the table and not checked on the DNA. TRBV21-1 is noted as a pseudogene. CDR3 length: 16 amino acids. CDR3 bases: TGTGCCAGCAGCAACAGGTCTAATGGGACTAATGAAAAACTGTTTTTT. It codes for CASSNRSNGTNEKLFF.

The V call is TRBV5-1, the J call TRBJ2-7, with a tentative D call TRBD1 (5 bases). Trimming removed 4 bases at V and 2 bases at J, with 19 bases between. CDR1 and CDR2 (germline): SGHRS, YFSETQ. This CDR3 comprises 16 residues. The CDR3 sequence: CASSAQTGHEPYEQYF. The CDR3, as DNA: TGCGCCAGCAGCGCTCAGACTGGACACGAGCCCTACGAGCAGTACTTC.

This rearrangement joins TRBV10-1 to TRBJ2-7; 10 bases agree with TRBD2. V was clipped by 6 bases and J by 1 base; unmatched bases: 9. CDR1 is WNHNN and CDR2 is SYGVQD in the germline V gene (reference sequence). The CDR3 runs to 16 residues. This CDR3 is CASRIVAGGTSYEQYF. The CDR3 DNA reads as TGCGCCAGCAGAATCGTAGCGGGAGGTACTTCCTACGAGCAGTACTTC.

In its sample, this clone was seen once. CDR3 region: CASAETSDPTDEQFF. The CDR3 nucleotides are TGTGCCAGCGCGGAGACTAGCGATCCCACAGATGAGCAGTTCTTC. V gene TRBV6-4 combines with J gene TRBJ2-1, with 8 nucleotides matching TRBD2. The length of the CDR3 is 15 residues. In germline, CDR1 is MRHNA, CDR2 SNTAGT. V was pared by 8 bases and J by 8 bases, with 14 bases of the junction left unmatched.

This chain links TRBV21-1 with TRBJ2-1; the listed D gene, TRBD2, was not tested against the DNA. TRBV21-1 is a known pseudogene. The CDR3 has 17 amino acids. CDR3: CASSKYEGPNLYNEQFF. CDR3 DNA: TGTGCCAGCAGCAAATACGAGGGCCCCAATCTGTACAATGAGCAGTTCTTC.

V usage is TRBV4-3 and J usage is TRBJ2-3; D is uncertain. V shed 0 bases and J shed 2 bases, with 12 bases lying between them. The V gene's germline CDR1 is LGHNA and CDR2 YSLEER. The CDR3 sequence is 16 residues long. CDR3 sequence reads: CASSQDRAIYTDTQYF. The CDR3 DNA is TGCGCCAGCAGCCAAGACCGAGCGATCTACACAGATACGCAGTATTTT.

The chain combines TRBV7-9 with TRBJ2-7, with TRBD2 as a possible D gene (5 bases). Germline V gives CDR1 SEHNR, CDR2 FQNEAQ (reference sequence). This CDR3 comprises 16 residues. V dropped 1 base and J dropped 3 bases, with 16 bases sitting between them. CDR3 nucleotide sequence: TGTGCCAGCAGCTTAGTTCCGCCGGAGCGGTACTACGAGCAGTACTTC. It codes for CASSLVPPERYYEQYF.

The chain has TRBV25-1 and TRBJ1-2, with unresolved D. The CDR3 runs 12 residues. Germline loops: CDR1 MGHDK, CDR2 SYGVNS. The CDR3: CATPQRYSGYTF. CDR3 in DNA: TGTGCAACTCCCCAGAGGTATAGTGGCTACACCTTC.

The chain combines TRBV6-1 with TRBJ2-7, with D unresolved. Germline lookup yields CDR1 MNHNS and CDR2 SASEGT. The CDR3 consists of 12 residues. Deletions cut 0 bases from V and 5 bases from J, with 5 bases between. The DNA of the CDR3 is TGTGCCAGCAGTGAAGCGCAGAACGAGCAGTACTTC. Translation gives CASSEAQNEQYF.